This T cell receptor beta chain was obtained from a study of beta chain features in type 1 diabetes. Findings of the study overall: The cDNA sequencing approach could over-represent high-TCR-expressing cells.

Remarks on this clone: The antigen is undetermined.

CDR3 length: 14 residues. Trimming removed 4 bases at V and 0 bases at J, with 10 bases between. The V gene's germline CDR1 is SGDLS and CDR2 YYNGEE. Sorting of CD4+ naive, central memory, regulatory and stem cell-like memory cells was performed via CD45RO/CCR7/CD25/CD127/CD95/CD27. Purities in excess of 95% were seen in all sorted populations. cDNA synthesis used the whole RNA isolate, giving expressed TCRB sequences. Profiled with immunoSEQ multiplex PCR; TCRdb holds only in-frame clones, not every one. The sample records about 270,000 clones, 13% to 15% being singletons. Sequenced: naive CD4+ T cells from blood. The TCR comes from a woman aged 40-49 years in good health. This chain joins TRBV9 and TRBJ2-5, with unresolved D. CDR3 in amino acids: CASSLSPYQETQYF. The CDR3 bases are TGTGCCAGCAGCTTGTCCCCGTACCAAGAGACCCAGTACTTC. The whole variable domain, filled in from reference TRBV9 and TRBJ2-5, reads DSGVTQTPKHLITATGQRVTLRCSPRSGDLSVYWYQQSLDQGLQFLIQYYNGEERAKGNILERFSAQQFPDLHSELNLSSLELGDSALYFCASSLSPYQETQYFGPGTRLLVL.